The entry below describes one TCR beta chain. The antigen remains undetermined. The table came from immunoSEQ multiplex PCR; TCRdb's copy has only in-frame clones and leaves some out. The sample shows some 97,000 clones, about 91% of them seen only once. Losses at the gene ends were 7 bases for V and 7 bases for J; bases not matched to a gene: 7. The CDR3 length is 13 residues. CDR1 and CDR2 (germline): SQVTM, ANQGSEA. This sample is drawn from a study of siplizumab effects on memory and regulatory T cells. Study-wide findings and caveats: The drug siplizumab significantly decreased the alloreactive sequences that could be traced to unstimulated CD4+ memory cells. On average, about 70% of mappable alloreactive CD4+ clones were Treg-derived under siplizumab, against less than 35% in controls.

This chain uses TRBV29-1 with TRBJ1-6; 7 bases line up with TRBD1. This TCR derives from a human donor in good health. Sequenced input: CD4+ T cells sorted from blood. The CDR3 reads CSAGGPTNSPLHF. Written as DNA, the CDR3 is TGCAGCGCAGGGGGACCGACAAATTCACCCCTCCACTTT.